This T cell receptor (beta chain) was found in a study of human T cells and chemical hapten exposure. This CDR3 comprises 17 residues. Germline CDR1 is MGHRA and CDR2 is YSYEKL. The germline V and J ends were trimmed by 4 bases and 5 bases, with 23 bases remaining between them. Separate cDNA molecules received unique molecular identifiers, which the library attached to them. Original processing methods: The median was 95,638 TCRs per sample, ranging roughly 23,224 to 690,600. TCRdb analysed the RACE reads with MiXCR anew, one entry per CDR3 protein. These V and J calls derive from TCRdb rather than the authors' analysis. The sample lists approximately 350,000 distinct CDR3 sequences, more than 5% occurring once. Regarding time point: patch test 2, 6 weeks after DPC sensitization. Documented treatment: therapeutic diphenylcyclopropenone sensitization with weekly scalp DPC. Blood was drawn before each patch test was applied.

The chain carries TRBV4-1 and TRBJ1-2, with D possibly TRBD1 on 6 matching bases. This material consisted of whole blood, taken in connection with sensitization to the hapten diphenylcyclopropenone (DPC). The sequence was obtained from a woman in her late teens or twenties with alopecia areata. Some clones in this sample may be carry-over from other donors' samples. CDR3 in amino acids: CASSPRRGPVSQYGYTF. CDR3 in DNA: TGCGCCAGCAGCCCACGCCGGGGGCCGGTGTCTCAGTATGGCTACACCTTC.